The rows below give T cell receptor beta chains drawn from one sample of a study of cytomegalovirus exposure and HLA in healthy donors. TCRdb's copy holds only in-frame clones and misses some; the assay was immunoSEQ multiplex PCR. The table has some 150,000 clones, approximately 8.9% seen once. Input material: PBMCs. The receptor source for this set is a middle-aged woman in good health and CMV-seropositive. CDR3s include the opening cysteine and the closing phenylalanine or tryptophan. Fields, in order: J gene, clone size, D gene, V gene, CDR3 DNA, CDR3 protein. The D gene is left open where the match is weak. Size is stated for part of the rows, as once, few or many counts, or as a class when the clone is expanded.

j_gene: TRBJ2-7; abundance: few; d_gene: -; v_gene: TRBV7-2; CDR3nt: TGTGCCAGCAGCTTAGACCAGGGCAGCGAGCAGTACTTC; CDR3aa: CASSLDQGSEQYF
j_gene: TRBJ1-1; abundance: few; d_gene: TRBD1; v_gene: TRBV6-4; CDR3nt: TGTGCCAGCAGTGCGGACAGGGCTGGCACTGAAGCTTTCTTT; CDR3aa: CASSADRAGTEAFF
j_gene: TRBJ1-1; abundance: few; d_gene: -; v_gene: TRBV7-9; CDR3nt: TGTGCCAGCAGCCCCTCCCTGGCGGTAATGAACACTGAAGCTTTCTTT; CDR3aa: CASSPSLAVMNTEAFF
j_gene: TRBJ2-1; abundance: -; d_gene: -; v_gene: TRBV5-4; CDR3nt: TGTGCCAGCACCACCAAGGCCCTAGAGGGCAATGAGCAGTTCTTC; CDR3aa: CASTTKALEGNEQFF
j_gene: TRBJ1-5; abundance: few; d_gene: -; v_gene: TRBV5-5; CDR3nt: TGTGCCAGCAGCCCTACCCTAAGACAGGCGGGGGAGCCCCAGCATTTT; CDR3aa: CASSPTLRQAGEPQHF
j_gene: TRBJ2-7; abundance: -; d_gene: -; v_gene: TRBV10-1; CDR3nt: TGCGCCAGCAGTGAGATCCTAACCTACGAGCAGTACTTC; CDR3aa: CASSEILTYEQYF
j_gene: TRBJ1-3; abundance: -; d_gene: TRBD1; v_gene: TRBV5-1; CDR3nt: TGCGCCAGCAGCCTGGGGACAGGGGCGACTGGAAACACCATATATTTT; CDR3aa: CASSLGTGATGNTIYF
j_gene: TRBJ1-1; abundance: -; d_gene: -; v_gene: TRBV7-7; CDR3nt: TGTGCCAGCAGCCCTCTCCTACAGGGACGGGGCACTGAAGCTTTCTTT; CDR3aa: CASSPLLQGRGTEAFF
j_gene: TRBJ1-5; abundance: -; d_gene: -; v_gene: TRBV6-5; CDR3nt: TGTGCCAGCAGTTACTTGGGAGTAGGGCGTCAGCCCCAGCATTTT; CDR3aa: CASSYLGVGRQPQHF
j_gene: TRBJ2-5; abundance: -; d_gene: TRBD1; v_gene: TRBV6-5; CDR3nt: TGTGCCAGCAGCTGGACAGGGCCCGGGAGAGCCCAGTACTTC; CDR3aa: CASSWTGPGRAQYF
j_gene: TRBJ2-3; abundance: -; d_gene: TRBD2; v_gene: TRBV7-2; CDR3nt: TGTGCCAGCAGCTTAGCGGGGGGGAACACAGATACGCAGTATTTT; CDR3aa: CASSLAGGNTDTQYF
j_gene: TRBJ2-3; abundance: few; d_gene: TRBD2; v_gene: TRBV5-1; CDR3nt: TGCGCCAGCAGCTTGGTTAGCGGGACGGCATTAGGCACAGATACGCAGTATTTT; CDR3aa: CASSLVSGTALGTDTQYF
j_gene: TRBJ2-2; abundance: few; d_gene: -; v_gene: TRBV12-2; CDR3nt: TGTGCAAGTCGCTTAGCGACAGGGACGAACACCGGGGAGCTGTTTTTT; CDR3aa: CASRLATGTNTGELFF
j_gene: TRBJ1-3; abundance: few; d_gene: -; v_gene: TRBV19; CDR3nt: TGTGCCAGTAGTATATACCCCACAGGGCTAGGCGGAAACACCATATATTTT; CDR3aa: CASSIYPTGLGGNTIYF
j_gene: TRBJ1-2; abundance: -; d_gene: -; v_gene: TRBV29-1; CDR3nt: TGCAGCGTCCGGGGGGCTCCCAGTCTCAAGGGGGGCTACACCTTC; CDR3aa: CSVRGAPSLKGGYTF
j_gene: TRBJ2-6; abundance: -; d_gene: TRBD1; v_gene: TRBV19; CDR3nt: TGTGCCAGTAGTGCTCGACAGGGGTCTGGGGCCAACGTCCTGACTTTC; CDR3aa: CASSARQGSGANVLTF
j_gene: TRBJ2-6; abundance: -; d_gene: -; v_gene: TRBV27; CDR3nt: TGTGCCAGCAGTGACGGAGGGACAGATATCTCTGGGGCCAACGTCCTGACTTTC; CDR3aa: CASSDGGTDISGANVLTF
j_gene: TRBJ2-2; abundance: few; d_gene: -; v_gene: TRBV5-1; CDR3nt: TGCGCCAGCAGCTTCAACGGGGGGCGGGCCACCGGGGAGCTGTTTTTT; CDR3aa: CASSFNGGRATGELFF
j_gene: TRBJ1-5; abundance: -; d_gene: -; v_gene: TRBV27; CDR3nt: TGTGCCAGCAGTTTCCGGGGTATGAATCAGCCCCAGCATTTT; CDR3aa: CASSFRGMNQPQHF
j_gene: TRBJ1-6; abundance: few; d_gene: -; v_gene: TRBV6-1; CDR3nt: TGTGCCAGCAGTGAACAACAGGGCCATTCACCCCTCCACTTT; CDR3aa: CASSEQQGHSPLHF
j_gene: TRBJ2-2; abundance: few; d_gene: TRBD2; v_gene: TRBV11-2; CDR3nt: TGTGCCAGCAGCCAGCTAGCGGGGGGGCCCACCGGGGAGCTGTTTTTT; CDR3aa: CASSQLAGGPTGELFF
j_gene: TRBJ1-6; abundance: -; d_gene: -; v_gene: TRBV5-1; CDR3nt: TGCGCCAGCAGCTTGGGGGGGAGGGAAATATCACCCCTCCACTTT; CDR3aa: CASSLGGREISPLHF
j_gene: TRBJ2-1; abundance: -; d_gene: -; v_gene: TRBV5-1; CDR3nt: TGCGCCAGCAGCTTGGTCCCGCGGGGCGTCTCCTACAATGAGCAGTTCTTC; CDR3aa: CASSLVPRGVSYNEQFF
j_gene: TRBJ1-2; abundance: -; d_gene: TRBD1; v_gene: TRBV5-6; CDR3nt: TGTGCCAGCAGCTTGCGGGGGACAGATTATGGCTACACCTTC; CDR3aa: CASSLRGTDYGYTF
j_gene: TRBJ1-2; abundance: -; d_gene: -; v_gene: TRBV9; CDR3nt: TGTGCCAGCAGCGTAGACGGACGCGGGGATCTCTATGGCTACACCTTC; CDR3aa: CASSVDGRGDLYGYTF
j_gene: TRBJ1-1; abundance: -; d_gene: -; v_gene: TRBV7-9; CDR3nt: TGTGCCAGCAGCTTAGGACAGACGAACACTGAAGCTTTCTTT; CDR3aa: CASSLGQTNTEAFF
j_gene: TRBJ1-2; abundance: few; d_gene: TRBD1; v_gene: TRBV6-1; CDR3nt: TGTGCCAGCAGTGAAGCGGGGACAGCCTATGGCTACACCTTC; CDR3aa: CASSEAGTAYGYTF
j_gene: TRBJ2-2; abundance: -; d_gene: TRBD1; v_gene: TRBV11-3; CDR3nt: TGTGCCAGCAGCTGGGGGGACAGGGTATTCATTAACACCGGGGAGCTGTTTTTT; CDR3aa: CASSWGDRVFINTGELFF
j_gene: TRBJ1-3; abundance: few; d_gene: -; v_gene: TRBV2; CDR3nt: TGTGCCAGCAGTGGCCTCAGACAGGTGGGCGGCTCCGGAAACACCATATATTTT; CDR3aa: CASSGLRQVGGSGNTIYF
j_gene: TRBJ2-7; abundance: few; d_gene: -; v_gene: TRBV7-7; CDR3nt: TGTGCCAGCAGCTCTTCCCAGGGGAACGAGCAGTACTTC; CDR3aa: CASSSSQGNEQYF
j_gene: TRBJ1-6; abundance: few; d_gene: TRBD1; v_gene: TRBV4-1; CDR3nt: TGCGCCAGCAGCCAGTCGGGACAGGGGAATTCACCCCTCCACTTT; CDR3aa: CASSQSGQGNSPLHF
j_gene: TRBJ1-3; abundance: -; d_gene: TRBD1; v_gene: TRBV5-1; CDR3nt: TGCGCCAGCAGCCTCACAGGGGCGGAGGGAAACACCATATATTTT; CDR3aa: CASSLTGAEGNTIYF
j_gene: TRBJ1-2; abundance: -; d_gene: -; v_gene: TRBV18; CDR3nt: TGTGCCAGCTCACGACCGGACAGCTATGGCTACACCTTC; CDR3aa: CASSRPDSYGYTF
j_gene: TRBJ1-2; abundance: -; d_gene: TRBD1; v_gene: TRBV7-2; CDR3nt: TGTGCCAGCAGCTCTACAGGGGGCGGTGGCTACACCTTC; CDR3aa: CASSSTGGGGYTF
j_gene: TRBJ2-5; abundance: -; d_gene: -; v_gene: TRBV18; CDR3nt: TGTGCCAGCTCACCCATCGCAGCGGTAGAGACCCAGTACTTC; CDR3aa: CASSPIAAVETQYF
j_gene: TRBJ1-2; abundance: few; d_gene: -; v_gene: TRBV2; CDR3nt: TGTGCCAGCAGTGAAGCGGCAGGGGTTTATGGCTACACCTTC; CDR3aa: CASSEAAGVYGYTF
j_gene: TRBJ2-1; abundance: -; d_gene: -; v_gene: TRBV7-9; CDR3nt: TGTGCCAGCAGCCCTAACGGACGGACTAATAACAATGAGCAGTTCTTC; CDR3aa: CASSPNGRTNNNEQFF
j_gene: TRBJ1-6; abundance: few; d_gene: TRBD1; v_gene: TRBV4-1; CDR3nt: TGCGCCAGCAGCCAAGATCTCGGGACAGGGTCACGGGGTTCACCCCTCCACTTT; CDR3aa: CASSQDLGTGSRGSPLHF
j_gene: TRBJ2-7; abundance: -; d_gene: TRBD1; v_gene: TRBV6-5; CDR3nt: TGTGCCAGCAGTTACGGGACAGGGTCATCCTACGAGCAGTACTTC; CDR3aa: CASSYGTGSSYEQYF
j_gene: TRBJ2-3; abundance: -; d_gene: TRBD1; v_gene: TRBV5-1; CDR3nt: TGCGCCAGCAGCTTGTGGGGACAGGGCCCTACAGATACGCAGTATTTT; CDR3aa: CASSLWGQGPTDTQYF
j_gene: TRBJ2-1; abundance: -; d_gene: TRBD1; v_gene: TRBV29-1; CDR3nt: TGCAGCGTTGACGTAGGCGGGACAGGGGCTGATGAGCAGTTCTTC; CDR3aa: CSVDVGGTGADEQFF
j_gene: TRBJ2-3; abundance: few; d_gene: TRBD2; v_gene: TRBV6-5; CDR3nt: TGTGCCAGCAGGTTACGGGGGGATGGAGATACGCAGTATTTT; CDR3aa: CASRLRGDGDTQYF
j_gene: TRBJ2-7; abundance: -; d_gene: -; v_gene: TRBV11-3; CDR3nt: TGTGCCAGCAGCCCCTCGTTGAGTTCCTACGAGCAGTACTTC; CDR3aa: CASSPSLSSYEQYF
j_gene: TRBJ1-6; abundance: few; d_gene: -; v_gene: TRBV19; CDR3nt: TGTGCCAGTAGTAATAGAGGGAATTCACCCCTCCACTTT; CDR3aa: CASSNRGNSPLHF
j_gene: TRBJ2-1; abundance: few; d_gene: -; v_gene: TRBV7-2; CDR3nt: TGTGCCAGCAGCCCCCAGGGGGGATTGTGGAATGAGCAGTTCTTC; CDR3aa: CASSPQGGLWNEQFF
j_gene: TRBJ1-2; abundance: few; d_gene: -; v_gene: TRBV10-1; CDR3nt: TGCGCCTACCCGGTGAGTCGGGGGTATGGCTACACCTTC; CDR3aa: CAYPVSRGYGYTF
j_gene: TRBJ2-3; abundance: -; d_gene: TRBD2; v_gene: TRBV5-6; CDR3nt: TGTGCCAGCAGCCCCCTAGCGGGTCCCTCAGATACGCAGTATTTT; CDR3aa: CASSPLAGPSDTQYF
j_gene: TRBJ1-5; abundance: -; d_gene: TRBD1; v_gene: TRBV2; CDR3nt: TGTGCCAGCAGTGGAGACAGGGTATTTGCGGGGAATCAGCCCCAGCATTTT; CDR3aa: CASSGDRVFAGNQPQHF
j_gene: TRBJ1-1; abundance: -; d_gene: TRBD1; v_gene: TRBV2; CDR3nt: TGTGCCAGCCAATTAAGGACAGGGAACACTGAAGCTTTCTTT; CDR3aa: CASQLRTGNTEAFF
j_gene: TRBJ2-7; abundance: -; d_gene: TRBD1; v_gene: TRBV5-1; CDR3nt: TGCGCCAGCAGCACCGAGACAGGGGGGTACGAGCAGTACTTC; CDR3aa: CASSTETGGYEQYF
j_gene: TRBJ2-3; abundance: -; d_gene: TRBD2; v_gene: TRBV9; CDR3nt: TGTGCCAGCAGCCCACTAGCGGGGGGGCCCTACAGCACAGATACGCAGTATTTT; CDR3aa: CASSPLAGGPYSTDTQYF
j_gene: TRBJ1-2; abundance: -; d_gene: -; v_gene: TRBV29-1; CDR3nt: TGCAGCGTCATTAACAGAAAACAGGGTTACGGCTACACCTTC; CDR3aa: CSVINRKQGYGYTF
j_gene: TRBJ2-2; abundance: -; d_gene: -; v_gene: TRBV10-2; CDR3nt: TGCGCCAGCAGTGAGCTGCAGGGCGCGAACACCGGGGAGCTGTTTTTT; CDR3aa: CASSELQGANTGELFF
j_gene: TRBJ2-7; abundance: -; d_gene: TRBD1; v_gene: TRBV4-3; CDR3nt: TGCGCCAGCAGCCTCTCCGGGACAGGACTCTACGAGCAGTACTTC; CDR3aa: CASSLSGTGLYEQYF